One sample yielded the 32 T cell receptor beta chains listed below, sequenced in a study of blood T cell repertoires in COVID-19. The method was immunoSEQ multiplex PCR; TCRdb's version includes in-frame clones alone and lacks a portion of them. The sample has around 93,000 clones; 90% are singletons. The sequencing sample was made of peripheral blood. The receptors stem from a man aged 18 to 30 with COVID-19, enrolled during active disease.

The V call is TRBV2, the J call TRBJ2-1; a weak D match, TRBD2 (5 bases). Trimming removed 6 bases from V and 0 bases from J, with 15 bases in between. The germline CDR1 and CDR2 sequences are SNHLY and FYNNEI. This CDR3 is built from 16 residues. CDR3 DNA sequence: TGTGCCAGCAGCCGTAGAAGCGGTATCTCCTACAATGAGCAGTTCTTC. It specifies CASSRRSGISYNEQFF. The whole variable domain, filled in from reference TRBV2 and TRBJ2-1, reads EPEVTQTPSHQVTQMGQEVILRCVPISNHLYFYWYRQILGQKVEFLVSFYNNEISEKSEIFDDQFSVERPDGSNFTLKIRSTKLEDSAMYFCASSRRSGISYNEQFFGPGTRLTVL.

The CDR3 protein is CASSLGAATGELFF. DNA for the CDR3: TGTGCCAGCAGCTTAGGGGCCGCCACCGGGGAGCTGTTTTTT. The V and J genes are TRBV11-3 and TRBJ2-2, with unresolved D. CDR3 size: 14 residues. Looked up from germline, CDR1 is SGHNT and CDR2 is YENEEA. The V end lost 1 base, the J end lost 4 bases, and 7 bases lay between the germline ends.

The V and J genes are TRBV18 and TRBJ2-1, with D unresolved. Germline loops: CDR1 KGHSH, CDR2 LQKENI. The ends were cut back, 3 bases at V and 5 bases at J, with 8 bases in the middle. The CDR3 extends over 13 amino acids. CDR3 sequence: CASSPPTDNEQFF. CDR3 nucleotides: TGTGCCAGCTCACCCCCCACGGACAATGAGCAGTTCTTC.

The rearrangement uses TRBV3-1 (or the pseudogene TRBV3-2) and TRBJ1-4, with D possibly matching TRBD1 (6 bases). The CDR3 runs to 15 residues. Germline V lookup: CDR1 LGHDT, CDR2 YNNKEL (reference sequence). Trimming pared 4 bases from V and 0 bases from J, leaving 9 bases between. CDR3 sequence: CASSRQVATNEKLFF. The CDR3 coding sequence is TGTGCCAGCAGCCGACAGGTTGCAACTAATGAAAAACTGTTTTTT.

This clone has a single count. The chain recombines TRBV5-1 with TRBJ1-1, with 8 bases lining up with TRBD1. CDR1 and CDR2 from the germline V gene are SGHRS and YFSETQ. V shed 4 bases and J 5 bases; nucleotides not matched to a gene: 7. This CDR3 comprises 14 residues. The CDR3: CASSLWTGRTEAFF. DNA for the CDR3: TGCGCCAGCAGCCTGTGGACAGGGCGGACTGAAGCTTTCTTT.

The chain has TRBV19 and TRBJ2-2, with 9 bases aligning to TRBD2. CDR3 length equals 19 residues. Per the germline V gene, CDR1 is LNHDA and CDR2 is SQIVND (reference sequence). Trimming removed 5 bases from V and 4 bases from J; junction bases left unmatched: 17. The CDR3 is CASSPLAGWGEHATGELFF. The CDR3 DNA is TGTGCCAGTAGTCCCCTAGCGGGATGGGGGGAACACGCCACCGGGGAGCTGTTTTTT.

The J gene is TRBJ2-7, the V gene TRBV13, with unresolved D. Trimming pared 4 bases from V and 4 bases from J, leaving 11 bases between. The CDR3 sequence is 13 residues long. Germline loops: CDR1 PRHDT, CDR2 FYEKMQ (reference sequence). The CDR3 sequence: CASSSGRSYEQYF. The CDR3 nucleotides are TGTGCCAGCAGCTCTGGGCGCAGTTACGAGCAGTACTTC.

This chain links TRBV14 with TRBJ2-7; 7 bases match TRBD2. Unmatched junction bases numbered 7, after V lost 3 bases and J lost 2 bases. This CDR3 comprises 15 residues. Germline values: CDR1 SGHDN, CDR2 FVKESK. The CDR3 DNA sequence: TGTGCCAGCAGCCAGCATTCTGGGAGGGCCTACGAGCAGTACTTC. Its translation is CASSQHSGRAYEQYF.

The chain has TRBV3-1 (or the pseudogene TRBV3-2) and TRBJ2-4, with 7 bases matching TRBD2. The V gene end was trimmed by 2 bases and the J gene end by 7 bases; junction bases not matched to a gene: 11. The CDR3 loop spans 16 amino acids. Germline-derived CDR1 and CDR2 are LGHDT and YNNKEL (reference sequence). CDR3 loop: CASSQLLAEAGNIQYF. In DNA, the CDR3 is TGTGCCAGCAGCCAACTTCTAGCGGAGGCGGGGAACATTCAGTACTTC.

The V call is TRBV11-2, the J call TRBJ1-5; D not resolved. CDR1 is SGHAT, CDR2 FQNNGV, per germline. This CDR3 is built from 15 residues. Trimming left V 5 bases short and J 3 bases short, with 14 bases between. This CDR3 is CASSADGEVNQPQHF. Here the CDR3 DNA reads TGTGCCAGCAGCGCGGACGGGGAAGTCAATCAGCCCCAGCATTTT.

V gene TRBV28 combines with J gene TRBJ1-5, with a tentative D call TRBD1 (5 bases). The CDR3 loop spans 17 amino acids. Germline assignment: CDR1 MDHEN and CDR2 SYDVKM. Deletions cut 6 bases from V and 0 bases from J, with 18 bases between. This CDR3 is CASSRRGGDYSNQPQHF. In nucleotides, the CDR3 is TGTGCCAGCAGCCGCCGGGGGGGGGACTATAGCAATCAGCCCCAGCATTTT.

The chain has TRBV6-5 and TRBJ1-6; TRBD1 agrees at 7 bases. The CDR3 consists of 13 residues. Germline V gene sequence: CDR1 MNHEY, CDR2 SVGAGI. The V gene end was trimmed by 10 bases and the J gene end by 7 bases; junction bases not matched to a gene: 7. The CDR3 loop is CATRRGVNSPLHF. The CDR3, as DNA: TGTGCCACTCGCAGGGGGGTGAATTCACCCCTCCACTTT.

The chain has TRBV12-3 or TRBV12-4 and TRBJ1-3; no firm D call. The V end lost 7 bases, the J end lost 4 bases, and 8 bases lay between the germline ends. There are 12 residues in the CDR3. The CDR3 nucleotides are TGTGCCAGCACCCCGGGGGGAAACACCATATATTTT. It yields the protein CASTPGGNTIYF.

The V and J genes are TRBV27 and TRBJ2-7; D uncertain. This CDR3 comprises 14 residues. The V gene lost 3 bases and the J gene lost 0 bases, with 9 bases spanning the gap. CDR1 is MNHEY and CDR2 is SMNVEV in the germline V gene (reference sequence). CDR3 nucleotide sequence: TGTGCCAGCAGTTTTGGCCATACCTCCTACGAGCAGTACTTC. Encoded protein: CASSFGHTSYEQYF.

The chain uses TRBV5-4 and TRBJ2-6; 7 bases line up with TRBD1. CDR3 length: 20 amino acids. After removal of 2 bases from V and 0 bases from J, the junction contained 14 bases not matched to a gene. Germline V gene sequence: CDR1 SGHNT, CDR2 YYREEE (reference sequence). The CDR3 bases are TGTGCCAGCAGCTTTAACTATGTCCGGGACAGCCCCTCTGGGGCCAACGTCCTGACTTTC. Encoded protein: CASSFNYVRDSPSGANVLTF. The entire variable domain, with the rest obtained from reference TRBV5-4 and TRBJ2-6, is as follows: ETGVTQSPTHLIKTRGQQVTLRCSSQSGHNTVSWYQQALGQGPQFIFQYYREEENGRGNFPPRFSGLQFPNYSSELNVNALELDDSALYLCASSFNYVRDSPSGANVLTFGAGSRLTVL.

The chain has TRBV7-9 and TRBJ2-7; perhaps TRBD1 as D (5 bases). CDR1 SEHNR and CDR2 FQNEAQ come from the germline V gene (reference sequence). The CDR3 spans 14 residues. Trimming stripped 3 bases from V and 4 bases from J, with 13 bases between. The DNA of the CDR3 is TGTGCCAGCAGCTTCAGAGGCAGGGCTTACGAGCAGTACTTC. Translating gives CASSFRGRAYEQYF.

J is TRBJ2-2 and V is TRBV5-5; 11 positions agree with TRBD2. Looked up from germline, CDR1 is SGHKS and CDR2 is YYEKEE (reference sequence). The V and J ends lost 4 bases and 0 bases, in that order; junction bases with no gene match: 2. CDR3 length: 16 amino acids. The CDR3 sequence is CASSPGLAANTGELFF. The CDR3 nucleotides read TGTGCCAGCAGCCCGGGACTAGCGGCGAACACCGGGGAGCTGTTTTTT.

The chain combines TRBV7-8 with TRBJ2-7, with 9 bases identical to TRBD1. V was clipped by 5 bases and J by 0 bases; unmatched bases: 8. Germline values: CDR1 SGHVS, CDR2 FQNEAQ. The CDR3 is 16 amino acids. CDR3 nucleotides: TGTGCCAGCAGCGACACCGGGACAGGGAGCTCCTACGAGCAGTACTTC. This gives the protein CASSDTGTGSSYEQYF.

The chain combines TRBV20-1 with TRBJ2-5, with D uncertain. CDR1 is DFQATT, CDR2 SNEGSKA, per germline (reference sequence). The CDR3 is made up of 11 amino acids. V was clipped by 3 bases and J by 3 bases, with 5 bases between them. In DNA form, the CDR3 reads TGCAGTGCTAGTTCTGAAGAGACCCAGTACTTC. It codes for CSASSEETQYF.

This clone was seen only once. The chain recombines TRBV10-3 with TRBJ1-1; D call uncertain. Trimming left V 1 base short and J 10 bases short, with 16 bases between. Germline lookup yields CDR1 ENHRY and CDR2 SYGVKD. There are 14 residues in the CDR3. The CDR3, as DNA: TGTGCCATCAGTGAGTTTGAGGGTTTGATAGGAGCTTTCTTT. Its protein is CAISEFEGLIGAFF.

This chain uses TRBV6-2 or TRBV6-3 with TRBJ2-2; maybe TRBD2 (5 bases). This CDR3 is built from 14 residues. Germline V gene sequence: CDR1 MNHEY, CDR2 SVGEGT. V dropped 4 bases and J dropped 2 bases, with 8 bases sitting between them. CDR3 in DNA: TGTGCCAGCAGTTCGGGGATTAACACCGGGGAGCTGTTTTTT. Translated, it gives CASSSGINTGELFF.

This clone appeared a single time. The chain couples TRBV28 to TRBJ2-7; 7 bases are a match to TRBD1. The CDR3 totals 14 residues. CDR1 MDHEN and CDR2 SYDVKM come from the germline V gene. The V gene end was trimmed by 2 bases and the J gene end by 3 bases; junction bases not matched to a gene: 4. The CDR3 reads CASSLVTGVYEQYF. The CDR3 region has the DNA TGTGCCAGCAGTTTAGTCACAGGGGTCTACGAGCAGTACTTC.

This sequence joins TRBV7-9 and TRBJ1-3; tentatively, D is TRBD1 (6 bases). The germline V gene has CDR1 SEHNR and CDR2 FQNEAQ (reference sequence). CDR3 length: 14 residues. V lost 5 bases to trimming and J lost 4 bases, with 12 bases between them. CDR3 protein: CASSLTGTGNTIYF. Written as DNA, the CDR3 is TGTGCCAGCAGCCTTACAGGGACAGGAAACACCATATATTTT.

This sequence joins TRBV7-3 and TRBJ2-2; possible D gene TRBD2, 6 bases. Germline CDR1 SGHTA, CDR2 FQGTGA. V was trimmed by 5 bases and J by 3 bases, leaving 7 bases between them. The length of the CDR3 is 13 residues. The CDR3 region has the DNA TGTGCCAGCAGCCCGGGAGACACCGGGGAGCTGTTTTTT. This sequence encodes CASSPGDTGELFF.

The chain combines TRBV7-6 with TRBJ2-3; TRBD2 aligns across 9 bases. This CDR3 is 16 amino acids long. V dropped 5 bases and J dropped 1; count of bases not matched to a gene: 7. Germline lookup yields CDR1 SGHVS and CDR2 FNYEAQ. The CDR3 sequence is CASSLGTSTRTDTQYF. The CDR3 bases are TGTGCCAGCAGCCTCGGGACTAGCACGCGCACAGATACGCAGTATTTT.

This chain links TRBV7-9 with TRBJ2-1; 7 bases are a match to TRBD2. This CDR3 spans 15 amino acids. CDR1 and CDR2 (germline): SEHNR, FQNEAQ (reference sequence). V shed 5 bases and J 6 bases; nucleotides not matched to a gene: 10. This CDR3 is CASSHTTSLLNEQFF. The CDR3 DNA is TGTGCCAGCAGCCACACGACTAGCCTACTCAATGAGCAGTTCTTC.

J is TRBJ2-7 and V is TRBV4-1, with 9 positions matching TRBD1. CDR1 MGHRA and CDR2 YSYEKL come from the germline V gene. V lost 3 bases, J lost 4 bases, and 7 bases stayed unmatched. The CDR3 spans 15 residues. DNA of the CDR3: TGCGCCAGCAGCCAGGGACAGGGCGGTACATACGAGCAGTACTTC. Residues: CASSQGQGGTYEQYF.

The chain couples TRBV28 to TRBJ2-3; 10 bases are shared with TRBD2. This CDR3 is 18 amino acids long. Germline V gene lookup returns CDR1 MDHEN and CDR2 SYDVKM. V was pared by 7 bases and J by 2 bases, with 15 bases of the junction left unmatched. Written as DNA, the CDR3 is TGTGCCAGCACCCCGGGGCTAGCGGGAGATTGGTCCACAGATACGCAGTATTTT. This gives the protein CASTPGLAGDWSTDTQYF.

V gene TRBV27 combines with J gene TRBJ1-5; no reliable D call. The germline CDR1 and CDR2 sequences are MNHEY and SMNVEV (reference sequence). This CDR3 has 14 residues. V was trimmed by 4 bases and J by 2 bases, leaving 9 bases between them. The CDR3 is CASSSRSGNQPQHF. The DNA of the CDR3 is TGTGCCAGCAGTTCGAGGAGTGGCAATCAGCCCCAGCATTTT.

The chain links TRBV28 to TRBJ2-2, with TRBD2 matching over 8 bases. Germline loops: CDR1 MDHEN, CDR2 SYDVKM. The V gene end was trimmed by 3 bases and the J gene end by 6 bases; junction bases not matched to a gene: 9. The CDR3 contains 16 residues. CDR3 nucleotides: TGTGCCAGCAGTTTTACCGGGCTAGCGGGTTCCGGGGAGCTGTTTTTT. This codes for CASSFTGLAGSGELFF.

This clone was observed a single time. The chain joins TRBV6-6 to TRBJ2-4; a weak D match, TRBD1 (6 bases). The CDR3 loop spans 14 amino acids. Germline CDR1 and CDR2: MNHNY and SVGAGI (reference sequence). V was shortened by 7 bases and J by 8 bases, with 18 bases between the two germline ends. The CDR3 reads CASNYRAQGDIQYF. In DNA form, the CDR3 reads TGTGCCAGCAACTACAGGGCACAAGGGGACATTCAGTACTTC.

The chain recombines TRBV7-9 with TRBJ2-7, with 7 bases lining up with TRBD1. V dropped 5 bases and J dropped 1; count of bases not matched to a gene: 8. The CDR3 has 15 amino acids. Germline V gene data show CDR1 as SEHNR and CDR2 as FQNEAQ (reference sequence). The CDR3 nucleotides are TGTGCCAGCAGCCACAGGGGCGCCCTTTCCTACGAGCAGTACTTC. Protein product: CASSHRGALSYEQYF.